This entry lists 4 T cell receptor beta chains sequenced from one sample in a study of T cells in Graves' hyperthyroidism and ophthalmopathy. RNA transcripts provided the source from which TCR beta CDR3 regions were amplified. With the HTBI primer set, the TCR CDR3 went through a first round of RT-PCR. One entry per CDR3 protein, called by TCRdb with MiXCR from the multiplex PCR reads. The sample contains hundreds of thousands of distinct CDR3 sequences, roughly a sixth of which appear only once. The sequenced sample consisted of blood. The receptors shown here come from a woman younger than 30 with Graves' hyperthyroidism.

V and J are TRBV7-3 and TRBJ2-1; D is uncertain. V was shortened by 0 bases and J by 1 base, with 10 bases between the two germline ends. The germline V gene encodes CDR1 SGHTA and CDR2 FQGTGA. CDR3 length equals 16 residues. CDR3 amino acids: CASSLTAVWSYNEQFF. In nucleotides, the CDR3 is TGTGCCAGCAGCTTAACGGCGGTATGGTCCTACAATGAGCAGTTCTTC.

The table lists this clonotype with many counts. The chain employs TRBV28 and TRBJ2-1; 11 positions match TRBD2. V dropped 0 bases and J dropped 2; count of bases not matched to a gene: 12. This CDR3 has 20 residues. The germline V gene has CDR1 MDHEN and CDR2 SYDVKM. The CDR3 sequence is CASSLWWLAGGQPTYNEQFF. CDR3 DNA sequence: TGTGCCAGCAGTTTATGGTGGCTAGCGGGAGGCCAACCAACCTACAATGAGCAGTTCTTC.

This clonotype appeared many times. This chain connects TRBV2 to TRBJ1-5, with a tentative D call TRBD1 (5 bases). V was trimmed by 6 bases and J by 2 bases, leaving 20 bases between them. The CDR3 is 17 amino acids. Per germline, CDR1 SNHLY and CDR2 FYNNEI. The CDR3 loop is CASSHPPGYFGNQPQHF. CDR3 nucleotides: TGTGCCAGCAGCCACCCTCCAGGGTATTTCGGCAATCAGCCCCAGCATTTT.

CDR3 sequence (DNA): TGTGCCAGCAGCTCAGCGGGGGTTCAAGATACGCAGTATTTT. Encoded protein: CASSSAGVQDTQYF. The chain carries TRBV9 and TRBJ2-3; TRBD2 aligns across 8 bases. V was pared by 4 bases and J by 5 bases, with 6 bases of the junction left unmatched. The CDR3 totals 14 residues. Germline CDR1 reads SGDLS; CDR2 reads YYNGEE.